This T cell receptor beta chain was captured in a study of T cells in Graves' hyperthyroidism and ophthalmopathy. This clonotype was seen at least ten times. Antigen specificity is unknown. TCR beta CDR3 sequences were amplified from RNA transcripts. The HTBI set primed first-round TCR CDR3 RT-PCR. TCRdb used MiXCR to reprocess the multiplex PCR reads, holding one entry per CDR3 protein. The sample has hundreds of thousands of distinct CDR3 sequences; approximately 25% are singletons. Findings and caveats of the study: Blood samples included most of the expanded thyroid clonotypes exceeding 0.001.

The CDR3 spans 13 residues. Trimming took 7 bases from V and 0 from J, leaving 10 bases between them. Germline assignment: CDR1 SQVTM and CDR2 ANQGSEA. What was sequenced was blood. The TCR originated in a woman in her 30s with Graves' ophthalmopathy. The rearrangement links TRBV29-1 to TRBJ1-3; D might be TRBD1 (5 bases). This CDR3 reads CSAQRGSGNTIYF. The DNA for the CDR3 is TGCAGCGCCCAGAGGGGCTCTGGAAACACCATATATTTT.